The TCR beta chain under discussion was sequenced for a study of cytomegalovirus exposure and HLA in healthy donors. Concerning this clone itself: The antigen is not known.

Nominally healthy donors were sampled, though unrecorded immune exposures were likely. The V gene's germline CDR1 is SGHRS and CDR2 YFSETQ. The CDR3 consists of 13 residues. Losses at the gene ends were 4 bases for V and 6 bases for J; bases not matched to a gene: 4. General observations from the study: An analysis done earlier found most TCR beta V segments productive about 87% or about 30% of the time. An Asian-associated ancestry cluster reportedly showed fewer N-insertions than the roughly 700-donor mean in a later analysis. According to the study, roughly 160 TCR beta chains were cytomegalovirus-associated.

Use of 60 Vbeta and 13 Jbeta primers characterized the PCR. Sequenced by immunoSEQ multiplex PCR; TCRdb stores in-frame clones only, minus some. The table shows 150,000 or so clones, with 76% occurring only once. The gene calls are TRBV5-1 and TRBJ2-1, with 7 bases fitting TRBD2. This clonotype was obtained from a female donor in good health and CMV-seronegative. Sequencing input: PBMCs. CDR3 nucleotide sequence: TGCGCCAGCAGCCCGACTAGCACCAATGAGCAGTTCTTC. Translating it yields CASSPTSTNEQFF. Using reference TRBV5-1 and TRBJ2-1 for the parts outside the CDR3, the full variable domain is KAGVTQTPRYLIKTRGQQVTLSCSPISGHRSVSWYQQTPGQGLQFLFEYFSETQRNKGNFPGRFSGRQFSNSRSEMNVSTLELGDSALYLCASSPTSTNEQFFGPGTRLTVL.